A selection of T cell receptor beta chains follows, all from one sample in a study of cytomegalovirus exposure and HLA in healthy donors. Measured with immunoSEQ multiplex PCR; TCRdb has only the in-frame clones, and not every one. The data show more than 110,000 clones, 80% seen once. Source material: PBMCs. The source of these receptors is a man between 45 and 60 years old in good health and CMV-seronegative. Each CDR3 is given with its conserved first and last residue. The D gene is left open where the match is weak. Only some rows state a clone size, as once, few, many or a class for expanded clones.

j_call d_call v_call clone_size cdr3_length cdr3_aa cdr3_nt
TRBJ2-1 TRBD2 TRBV6-4 once 15 CASSQTSGGYNEQFF TGTGCCAGCAGCCAGACTAGCGGGGGCTACAATGAGCAGTTCTTC
TRBJ2-1 TRBD2 TRBV28 few 14 CASSLQTSKGEQFF TGTGCCAGCAGTCTCCAGACTAGCAAGGGTGAGCAGTTCTTC
TRBJ2-1 . TRBV7-6 . 16 CASSLAGGGRYNEQFF TGTGCCAGCAGCTTAGCGGGCGGGGGCCGCTACAATGAGCAGTTCTTC
TRBJ2-1 TRBD2 TRBV5-1 once 15 CASSLPWTSANEQFF TGCGCCAGCAGCTTGCCCTGGACTAGCGCCAATGAGCAGTTCTTC
TRBJ1-1 . TRBV18 . 14 CASSPEQLNTEAFF TGTGCCAGCTCACCAGAACAGCTGAACACTGAAGCTTTCTTT
TRBJ1-5 TRBD1 TRBV30 . 14 CAWSGDRVNQPQHF TGTGCCTGGAGTGGGGACAGAGTAAATCAGCCCCAGCATTTT
TRBJ2-7 TRBD1 TRBV18 . 15 CASSPPLGQGAEQYF TGTGCCAGCTCACCCCCCTTGGGACAGGGGGCCGAGCAGTACTTC
TRBJ2-2 . TRBV30 . 14 CAWSPVLNTGELFF TGTGCCTGGAGTCCCGTCTTGAACACCGGGGAGCTGTTTTTT
TRBJ2-7 TRBD2 TRBV27 . 16 CASSTDIVGLGSEQYF TGTGCCAGCAGTACAGACATCGTGGGACTAGGGTCCGAGCAGTACTTC
TRBJ1-2 TRBD1 TRBV5-1 . 16 CASSLGGTGAHYGYTF TGCGCCAGCAGCTTGGGAGGGACAGGGGCACACTATGGCTACACCTTC
TRBJ2-3 TRBD2 TRBV19 . 20 CASSRGLLAGGTKYTDTQYF TGTGCCAGTAGTCGAGGCCTTCTAGCGGGGGGTACCAAGTACACAGATACGCAGTATTTT
TRBJ1-1 . TRBV11-3 . 14 CASSLSGMNTEAFF TGTGCCAGCAGCTTATCAGGAATGAACACTGAAGCTTTCTTT
TRBJ1-2 TRBD1 TRBV28 . 14 CASSLGTENYGYTF TGTGCCAGCAGTTTAGGGACAGAAAACTATGGCTACACCTTC
TRBJ2-5 TRBD2 TRBV7-7 . 15 CASSPGLAGQETQYF TGTGCTAGCAGCCCGGGACTAGCGGGCCAAGAGACCCAGTACTTC
TRBJ2-2 . TRBV5-6 once 12 CASSPWPGELFF TGTGCCAGCAGCCCCTGGCCCGGGGAGCTGTTTTTT
TRBJ1-5 TRBD1 TRBV19 . 16 CASSADAGGGNQPQHF TGTGCCAGTAGTGCGGATGCAGGGGGCGGCAATCAGCCCCAGCATTTT
TRBJ1-4 TRBD1 TRBV6-5 once 15 CASGRDDRGREKLFF TGTGCCAGTGGTAGGGACGACAGGGGGCGAGAAAAACTGTTTTTT
TRBJ2-3 TRBD2 TRBV30 . 15 CASSTPTSGTNTQYF TGTGCCTCTTCTACTCCGACTAGCGGGACTAATACGCAGTATTTT
TRBJ2-5 TRBD1 TRBV5-1 once 14 CASSTGTAQETQYF TGCGCCAGCAGCACGGGGACAGCTCAAGAGACCCAGTACTTC
TRBJ1-4 . TRBV19 . 14 CASSMYSTNEKLFF TGTGCCAGTAGTATGTACTCAACTAATGAAAAACTGTTTTTT
TRBJ1-2 . TRBV27 . 15 CASSLTRDFNYGYTF TGTGCCAGCAGTTTAACCAGGGACTTTAACTATGGCTACACCTTC
TRBJ2-5 TRBD1 TRBV15 . 17 CATSRRGQGRSKETQYF TGTGCCACCAGCAGAAGGGGACAGGGCCGATCAAAAGAGACCCAGTACTTC
TRBJ2-5 . TRBV4-1 . 16 CASSQEGGGRGETQYF TGCGCCAGCAGCCAAGAGGGGGGAGGTAGGGGTGAGACCCAGTACTTC
TRBJ1-2 . TRBV28 . 12 CASSGELYGYTF TGTGCCAGCAGTGGAGAGCTCTATGGCTACACCTTC
TRBJ1-2 . TRBV4-1 . 13 CASSQQGSYGYTF TGCGCCAGCAGCCAACAGGGATCCTATGGCTACACCTTC
TRBJ1-3 . TRBV4-2 . 17 CASSQDRTVNSGNTIYF TGTGCCAGCAGCCAAGATCGCACGGTTAACTCTGGAAACACCATATATTTT
TRBJ1-2 . TRBV1 few 15 CTSSHPPLSLCGYTF TGCACCAGCAGCCACCCCCCCCTCTCTCTCTGTGGCTACACCTTC
TRBJ2-2 TRBD1 TRBV6-6 . 15 CASSYRDSYTGELFF TGTGCCAGCAGTTACCGGGACAGCTACACCGGGGAGCTGTTTTTT
TRBJ2-6 . TRBV5-4 few 15 CASRSIRGAANVLTF TGTGCCAGCAGGTCCATCAGGGGAGCGGCCAACGTCCTGACTTTC
TRBJ2-3 . TRBV6-5 . 14 CASSYAASTDTQYF TGTGCCAGCAGTTACGCGGCGAGCACAGATACGCAGTATTTT
TRBJ2-3 . TRBV5-1 few 14 CASSLAQATDTQYF TGCGCCAGCAGCTTGGCGCAGGCAACAGATACGCAGTATTTT
TRBJ2-1 TRBD1 TRBV7-2 . 14 CAIAIGQAQNEQFF TGTGCCATAGCGATAGGACAGGCGCAGAATGAGCAGTTCTTC
TRBJ1-1 . TRBV30 . 12 CAWSPGLTEAFF TGTGCCTGGAGCCCGGGACTCACTGAAGCTTTCTTT
TRBJ2-5 TRBD1 TRBV7-9 once 17 CASSGQGVAIGQETQYF TGTGCCAGCAGCGGGCAGGGGGTCGCCATAGGTCAAGAGACCCAGTACTTC
TRBJ2-2 TRBD1 TRBV5-4 . 17 CASSSVGQGTNPGELFF TGTGCCAGCAGCTCGGTGGGACAGGGAACAAACCCCGGGGAGCTGTTTTTT
TRBJ1-5 TRBD1 TRBV7-3 . 17 CASSPITGANSNQPQHF TGTGCCAGCAGCCCAATTACAGGGGCTAATAGCAATCAGCCCCAGCATTTT
TRBJ2-5 . TRBV9 . 13 CASSVSGGETQYF TGTGCCAGCAGCGTTAGCGGTGGGGAGACCCAGTACTTC
TRBJ2-5 . TRBV7-6 . 12 CASSPHQETQYF TGTGCCAGCAGCCCTCACCAAGAGACCCAGTACTTC
TRBJ1-2 . TRBV12-2 . 14 CASRRKWTFDGYTF TGTGCAAGTCGCCGGAAGTGGACTTTTGATGGCTACACCTTC
TRBJ1-2 . TRBV28 . 13 CASSLLQGPRFAF TGTGCCAGCAGTTTATTGCAGGGTCCTAGGTTCGCCTTC
TRBJ2-6 TRBD1 TRBV4-2 few 16 CASSQSTGAGANVLTF TGTGCCAGCAGCCAGTCAACAGGGGCTGGGGCCAACGTCCTGACTTTC
TRBJ1-1 . TRBV6-5 . 13 CASSYSRGTEAFF TGTGCCAGCAGTTACTCTCGAGGGACTGAAGCTTTCTTT
TRBJ2-7 . TRBV19 . 17 CASSIGLGGGLNGEQYF TGTGCCAGTAGTATAGGCTTAGGGGGTGGACTGAACGGCGAGCAGTACTTC
TRBJ1-6 . TRBV30 . 14 CALRAGISNSPLHF TGTGCCTTAAGGGCAGGGATTTCGAATTCACCCCTCCACTTT
TRBJ2-5 . TRBV5-1 . 16 CASSLGRTRFGETQYF TGCGCCAGCAGCTTGGGGCGGACTCGGTTCGGGGAGACCCAGTACTTC
TRBJ2-7 TRBD2 TRBV27 few 16 CASSSNLGLAGREQYF TGTGCCAGCAGTTCCAACCTGGGACTAGCGGGGAGAGAGCAGTACTTC
TRBJ2-5 TRBD2 TRBV15 . 15 CATSRTGTSGETQYF TGTGCCACCAGCAGAACCGGGACTAGTGGAGAGACCCAGTACTTC
TRBJ2-7 . TRBV4-1 . 16 CASSQAPQLLSYEQYF TGCGCCAGCAGCCAAGCTCCACAGCTCCTCTCCTACGAGCAGTACTTC
TRBJ2-3 TRBD2 TRBV5-4 . 16 CASSLAEAGVADTQYF TGTGCCAGCAGCTTGGCAGAAGCGGGAGTAGCAGATACGCAGTATTTT
TRBJ2-2 . TRBV30 . 13 CAWSSSRTGELFF TGTGCCTGGAGTTCGAGCCGGACCGGGGAGCTGTTTTTT
TRBJ2-7 . TRBV6-6 . 13 CASSYYRDYEQYF TGTGCCAGCTCCTACTACAGGGACTACGAGCAGTACTTC
TRBJ2-1 . TRBV29-1 . 13 CSARNSQYNEQFF TGCAGCGCCCGGAACAGTCAATACAATGAGCAGTTCTTC
TRBJ2-3 . TRBV5-1 . 14 CASSLGLSTDTQYF TGCGCCAGCAGCTTGGGACTTAGCACAGATACGCAGTATTTT
TRBJ2-6 . TRBV6-1 . 17 CASSEQTLASGANVLTF TGTGCCAGCAGTGAACAAACTCTAGCGTCTGGGGCCAACGTCCTGACTTTC
TRBJ2-7 . TRBV28 . 15 CASSPGKGGIGEQYF TGTGCCAGCAGTCCCGGAAAGGGGGGGATAGGGGAGCAGTACTTC